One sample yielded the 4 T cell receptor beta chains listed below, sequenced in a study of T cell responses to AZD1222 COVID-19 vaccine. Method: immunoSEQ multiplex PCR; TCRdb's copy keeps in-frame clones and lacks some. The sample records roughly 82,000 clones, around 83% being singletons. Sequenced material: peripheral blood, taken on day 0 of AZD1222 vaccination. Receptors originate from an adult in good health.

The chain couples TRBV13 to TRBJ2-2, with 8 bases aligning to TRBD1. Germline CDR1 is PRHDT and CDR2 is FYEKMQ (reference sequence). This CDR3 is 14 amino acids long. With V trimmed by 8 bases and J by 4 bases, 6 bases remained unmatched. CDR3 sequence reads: CASDRTGTTGELFF. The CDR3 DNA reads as TGTGCCAGCGACAGGACAGGGACCACCGGGGAGCTGTTTTTT.

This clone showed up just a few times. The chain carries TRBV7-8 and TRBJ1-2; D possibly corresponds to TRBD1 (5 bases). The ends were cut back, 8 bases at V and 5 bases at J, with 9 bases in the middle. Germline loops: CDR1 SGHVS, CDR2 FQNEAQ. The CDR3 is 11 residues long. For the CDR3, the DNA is TGTGCCAGCGGCGCAGGGTATGGCTACACCTTC. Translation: CASGAGYGYTF.

The CDR3 loop reads CASTRSGTSVYEQYF. DNA for the CDR3: TGTGCCAGCACCCGAAGCGGGACTAGCGTCTACGAGCAGTACTTC. This rearrangement joins TRBV28 to TRBJ2-7; 10 bases are shared with TRBD2. CDR1 and CDR2 from the germline V gene are MDHEN and SYDVKM. The CDR3 covers 15 residues. The J segment lost 3 bases and the V segment lost 7 bases, leaving 9 bases of the junction unmatched.

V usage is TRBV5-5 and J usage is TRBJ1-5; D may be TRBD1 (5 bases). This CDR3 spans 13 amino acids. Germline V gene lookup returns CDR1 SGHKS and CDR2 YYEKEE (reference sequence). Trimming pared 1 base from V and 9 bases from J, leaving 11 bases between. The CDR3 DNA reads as TGTGCCAGCAGCTTGACAGGCCTCGGGCCCCAGCATTTT. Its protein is CASSLTGLGPQHF. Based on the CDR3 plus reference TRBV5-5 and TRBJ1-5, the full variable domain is DAGVTQSPTHLIKTRGQQVTLRCSPISGHKSVSWYQQVLGQGPQFIFQYYEKEERGRGNFPDRFSARQFPNYSSELNVNALLLGDSALYLCASSLTGLGPQHFGDGTRLSIL.